Each of the 25 T cell receptor beta chains below was sequenced from the same sample in a study of T cells in Graves' hyperthyroidism and ophthalmopathy. Amplification of TCR beta CDR3 regions was performed using RNA transcripts as template. The HTBI primer set served for first-round RT-PCR of the TCR CDR3. TCRdb passed the multiplex PCR reads through MiXCR, listing each CDR3 protein once. The sample has around 300,000 distinct CDR3 sequences, less than 30% seen once. The sample consisted of blood. Receptors originate from a man aged 40-55 years with Graves' hyperthyroidism that later progressed to Graves' ophthalmopathy.

Only a few counts were recorded for this clonotype. The chain carries TRBV18 and TRBJ1-2; D is unclear. The CDR3 consists of 13 residues. V was cut by 2 bases and J by 2 bases, with 6 bases left in between. The germline gives CDR1 KGHSH, CDR2 LQKENI. The CDR3 here is CASSPVENYGYTF. Here the CDR3 DNA reads TGTGCCAGCTCACCAGTTGAAAACTATGGCTACACCTTC.

There are many counts of this clonotype. The chain carries TRBV12-3 or TRBV12-4 and TRBJ1-2; D uncertain. The CDR3 length is 13 residues. Trimming took off 5 bases at V and 4 bases at J, with 11 bases between the two ends. The DNA for the CDR3 is TGTGCCAGCAGTCCGACGCTTCTCTATGGCTACACCTTC. This encodes CASSPTLLYGYTF.

This chain uses TRBV6-1 with TRBJ2-2; D is tentatively TRBD1 or TRBD2 (7 bases each). Germline CDR1 is MNHNS and CDR2 is SASEGT. This CDR3 comprises 17 residues. The V and J ends lost 5 bases and 3 bases respectively, with 19 bases between them. CDR3 sequence: CASSQTGEGAHTGELFF. The CDR3 DNA reads as TGTGCCAGCAGTCAAACAGGGGAGGGGGCCCACACCGGGGAGCTGTTTTTT.

This clonotype was picked up many times. The chain has TRBV28 and TRBJ2-7; possible D gene TRBD1, 6 bases. This CDR3 is 13 amino acids long. The ends were cut back, 8 bases at V and 5 bases at J, with 16 bases in the middle. Germline V gives CDR1 MDHEN, CDR2 SYDVKM. CDR3 region: CASVGGSGHEQYF. The CDR3 nucleotides read TGTGCCAGCGTTGGGGGCAGCGGTCACGAGCAGTACTTC.

This clonotype has a count of ten or more. The chain joins TRBV5-1 to TRBJ1-1; TRBD1 agrees at 9 bases. CDR1 and CDR2 (germline): SGHRS, YFSETQ. This CDR3 spans 14 amino acids. The ends lost 4 bases at V and 5 bases at J; junction bases unmatched: 6. The CDR3 DNA reads TGCGCCAGCAGCCCGTATGGACAGGGGACTGAAGCTTTCTTT. Translation gives CASSPYGQGTEAFF.

The chain joins TRBV12-3 or TRBV12-4 to TRBJ2-7; a possible D gene is TRBD2 (5 bases). Trimming stripped 5 bases from V and 6 bases from J, with 8 bases between. There are 11 residues in the CDR3. The CDR3 region has the DNA TGTGCCAGCAGTGAAGGGAGCGAGCAGTACTTC. Translating gives CASSEGSEQYF.

This clonotype has ten or more counts. This rearrangement joins TRBV11-2 to TRBJ1-3; D gene unclear. CDR3 length: 13 amino acids. The V gene's germline CDR1 is SGHAT and CDR2 FQNNGV. The V end lost 4 bases, the J end lost 3 bases, and 7 bases lay between the germline ends. This CDR3 is CASSSDVGNTIYF. The CDR3, as DNA: TGTGCCAGCAGCTCGGACGTTGGAAACACCATATATTTT.

The V call is TRBV19, the J call TRBJ1-1, with 7 bases lining up with TRBD1. The CDR3 runs to 13 residues. The V gene's germline CDR1 is LNHDA and CDR2 SQIVND (reference sequence). With 6 bases clipped from V and 4 bases from J, the junction kept 5 bases outside the gene matches. The CDR3 DNA reads TGTGCCAGTAGGACCAGGGGGTTCACTGAAGCTTTCTTT. This encodes CASRTRGFTEAFF.

CDR3 sequence reads: CASTEGTSSLWQETQYF. The CDR3 bases are TGTGCCAGCACCGAGGGGACTAGCTCTCTTTGGCAAGAGACCCAGTACTTC. The chain is built from TRBV6-1 and TRBJ2-5; the match to TRBD2 covers 9 bases. The CDR3 is made up of 17 amino acids. CDR1 and CDR2 (germline): MNHNS, SASEGT. V lost 7 bases and J lost 2; bases outside the gene matches: 14.

Here the CDR3 reads CASRLDGSPGYTF. The CDR3 DNA reads as TGTGCCAGCAGACTAGATGGGTCCCCTGGCTACACCTTC. This chain uses TRBV7-2 with TRBJ1-2, with D hard to call. The V gene's germline CDR1 is SGHTA and CDR2 FQGNSA. Trimming removed 6 bases from V and 7 bases from J, with 15 bases in between. The CDR3 extends over 13 amino acids. Full variable domain (rest looked up from reference TRBV7-2 and TRBJ1-2): GAGVSQSPSNKVTEKGKDVELRCDPISGHTALYWYRQSLGQGLEFLIYFQGNSAPDKSGLPSDRFSAERTGGSVSTLTIQRTQQEDSAVYLCASRLDGSPGYTFGSGTRLTVV.

As regards this clonotype: One end of the junction varies from germline; a read error may be responsible. The chain links TRBV6-1 to TRBJ2-5; 9 bases line up with TRBD1. The CDR3 loop spans 14 amino acids. Germline CDR1 reads MNHNS; CDR2 reads SASEGT. The CDR3 coding sequence is TGCGCCAGCAGCTTCACAGGGGGCGAGGAGACCCAGTACTTC. Protein: CASSFTGGEETQYF.

The chain employs TRBV6-4 and TRBJ1-1; D not resolved. Looked up from germline, CDR1 is MRHNA and CDR2 is SNTAGT. The CDR3 consists of 13 residues. V was clipped by 8 bases and J by 0 bases, with 10 bases between them. The CDR3 region is CASAQAMNTEAFF. The CDR3 nucleotides are TGTGCCAGCGCTCAGGCCATGAACACTGAAGCTTTCTTT.

This clonotype was seen repeatedly, ten times or more. The rearrangement links TRBV29-1 to TRBJ1-2; 7 bases are shared with TRBD1. The V and J ends lost 7 bases and 7 bases, in that order; junction bases with no gene match: 9. This CDR3 contains 12 residues. Germline CDR1 reads SQVTM; CDR2 reads ANQGSEA. The CDR3 region has the DNA TGCAGCGCACCCGACAGGGCCTTTGGCTACACCTTC. Its protein is CSAPDRAFGYTF.

This clonotype was detected ten times or more. The V call is TRBV6-2 or TRBV6-3, the J call TRBJ2-7; TRBD1 might be the D (6 bases). Trimming shortened V by 7 bases and J by 10 bases, and 20 bases separated the two germline ends. Germline V lookup: CDR1 MNHEY, CDR2 SVGEGT. This CDR3 has 13 amino acids. The CDR3 DNA follows: TGTGCCAGCACCGAACTCCGGGACACCCGTCAGTACTTC. Translated, it gives CASTELRDTRQYF.

In its sample, this clonotype was seen many times. This sequence joins TRBV20-1 and TRBJ1-1; D not certain. This CDR3 has 13 residues. V was shortened by 7 bases and J by 6 bases, with 18 bases between the two germline ends. CDR1 is DFQATT and CDR2 is SNEGSKA in the germline V gene (reference sequence). The CDR3 bases are TGCAGTGTAAGGAGGGATTTCGACGCTGAAGCTTTCTTT. Protein: CSVRRDFDAEAFF.

This clonotype occurred many times. This rearrangement joins TRBV5-1 to TRBJ1-1; D unresolved. Looked up from germline, CDR1 is SGHRS and CDR2 is YFSETQ. V lost 1 base and J lost 1, with 8 bases in between. The CDR3 sequence is 14 residues long. DNA of the CDR3: TGCGCCAGCAGCTTGCCGGACGGGAACACTGAAGCTTTCTTT. It translates to CASSLPDGNTEAFF.

This clonotype appeared once. The chain is built from TRBV6-1 and TRBJ2-7; 9 nucleotides align to TRBD1. Germline values: CDR1 MNHNS, CDR2 SASEGT. The trim removed 6 bases at V and 3 bases at J, leaving 12 bases unmatched. This CDR3 contains 16 residues. DNA of the CDR3: TGTGCCAGCAGACTCCGTATGGGGACAGGGTACTACGAGCAGTACTTC. Residues: CASRLRMGTGYYEQYF.

In this sample, this clonotype turned up a few times. The chain joins TRBV6-5 to TRBJ1-1; D not certain. Per germline, CDR1 MNHEY and CDR2 SVGAGI. V was clipped by 4 bases and J by 3 bases, with 15 bases between them. The CDR3 consists of 15 residues. The CDR3 here is CASSSPDGGHTEAFF. In DNA, the CDR3 is TGTGCCAGCAGTTCCCCTGATGGCGGCCACACTGAAGCTTTCTTT.

This clonotype was recorded at least ten times. The chain couples TRBV5-1 to TRBJ2-7, with 9 bases matching TRBD2. V shed 1 base, J shed 4 bases, and the junction held 9 bases outside the gene matches. This CDR3 spans 16 amino acids. Germline CDR1 reads SGHRS; CDR2 reads YFSETQ. The DNA for the CDR3 is TGCGCCAGCAGCTTGACCAGCGGGAGGCTTGGTTACGAGCAGTACTTC. Encoded protein: CASSLTSGRLGYEQYF.

The chain has TRBV20-1 and TRBJ1-6, with a tentative D call TRBD1 (6 bases). Germline CDR1 and CDR2: DFQATT and SNEGSKA (reference sequence). Trimming pared 5 bases from V and 0 bases from J, leaving 14 bases between. The length of the CDR3 is 16 residues. This CDR3 is CSASTGKSSYNSPLHF. The CDR3 DNA follows: TGCAGTGCTTCGACAGGCAAGAGCTCCTATAATTCACCCCTCCACTTT.

The chain has TRBV6-1 and TRBJ2-7; TRBD1 agrees at 8 bases. CDR3 length: 14 residues. J was trimmed by 2 bases and V by 7 bases; bases with no gene match: 7. Germline V gene data show CDR1 as MNHNS and CDR2 as SASEGT. As DNA, the CDR3 is TGTGCCAGCACCAGGGACAGGTCAGCCTACGAGCAGTACTTC. This translates into CASTRDRSAYEQYF.

In its sample, this clonotype was seen many times. V usage is TRBV6-2 or TRBV6-3 and J usage is TRBJ1-5; tentatively, D is TRBD1 (5 bases). CDR3 length: 20 amino acids. Germline loops: CDR1 MNHEY, CDR2 SVGEGT. V was shortened by 0 bases and J by 0 bases, with 21 bases between the two germline ends. CDR3 nucleotides: TGTGCCAGCAGTTACTCCGGGCCCCTGATAGGGGTCTATAGCAATCAGCCCCAGCATTTT. Translating gives CASSYSGPLIGVYSNQPQHF.

This clonotype has a count of ten or more. This chain links TRBV12-3 or TRBV12-4 with TRBJ2-7; D perhaps matches TRBD1 (5 bases). Trimming left V 5 bases short and J 6 bases short, with 8 bases between. This CDR3 contains 11 residues. CDR3 region: CASSQGFEQYF. The CDR3 nucleotides are TGTGCCAGCAGTCAGGGTTTCGAGCAGTACTTC.

V is TRBV9 and J is TRBJ1-2; D call uncertain. Trimming stripped 0 bases from V and 4 bases from J, with 10 bases between. The CDR3 covers 14 residues. CDR1 is SGDLS, CDR2 YYNGEE, per germline. The CDR3 DNA is TGTGCCAGCAGCGTAGGGGCAGCGACCTATGGCTACACCTTC. It is translated as CASSVGAATYGYTF.

This clonotype was seen at least ten times. The gene calls are TRBV20-1 and TRBJ1-2; D gene unclear. The V gene lost 3 bases and the J gene lost 1 base, with 12 bases spanning the gap. Germline V gene data show CDR1 as DFQATT and CDR2 as SNEGSKA (reference sequence). The CDR3 is 14 residues long. The CDR3 protein is CSASHPGGNYGYTF. Here the CDR3 DNA reads TGCAGTGCTAGCCATCCTGGCGGTAACTATGGCTACACCTTC.